This is a list of T cell receptor beta chains from one sample in a study of radiation and T cells in renal cell carcinoma. Assay used: immunoSEQ multiplex PCR; TCRdb lists only in-frame clones, some missing. The top ten clones hold 10% to 12% of a sample with 150,000 to 200,000 clones, roughly nine tenths of them seen once. The sequences come from blood, collected from a patient whose treatment included radiotherapy and nephrectomy. Receptors originate from a woman aged 50 to 65 with renal cell carcinoma. Both conserved end residues are part of each CDR3. The D gene is left open where the match is weak. Only some rows state a clone size, as once, few, many or a class for expanded clones.

clone_size j_call d_call v_call cdr3_nt cdr3_aa
once TRBJ2-5 - TRBV5-1 TGCGCCAGCAGCTTGGCGGGGGCAGAGGAGACCCAGTACTTC CASSLAGAEETQYF
- TRBJ2-7 TRBD1 TRBV6-5 TGTGCCAGCAGTTCTAGGACAGGGAGGTACGAGCAGTACTTC CASSSRTGRYEQYF
- TRBJ1-2 - TRBV7-8 TGTGCCAGCAGCCCCGGCGTCGACTATGGCTACACCTTC CASSPGVDYGYTF
- TRBJ1-1 TRBD1 TRBV19 TGTGCCAGTAGTATCGTTTCGGGACAGCGGGCCACTGAAGCTTTCTTT CASSIVSGQRATEAFF
- TRBJ1-1 TRBD1 TRBV6-5 TGTGCCAGCAGCCGGGGACAGGGGAACACTGAAGCTTTCTTT CASSRGQGNTEAFF
- TRBJ2-7 - TRBV19 TGTGCCAGTAGTCCAGGGTTTGGCGAGCAGTACTTC CASSPGFGEQYF
once TRBJ1-2 TRBD1 TRBV11-2 TGTGCCAGCAGCTTAGTGGGGGACAGGGGGCGAGGCTACACCTTC CASSLVGDRGRGYTF
- TRBJ1-4 - TRBV5-4 TGTGCCAGCAGCTCGGGGAGTCCAACTAATGAAAAACTGTTTTTT CASSSGSPTNEKLFF
- TRBJ1-4 TRBD1 TRBV6-1 TGTGCCAGCAGTCAGGGGGACATCGATGAAAAACTGTTTTTT CASSQGDIDEKLFF
- TRBJ2-5 TRBD1 TRBV9 TGTGCCAGCACGATCGGGCCCGGGACAGAAGAGACCCAGTACTTC CASTIGPGTEETQYF
- TRBJ1-2 - TRBV5-1 TGCGCCAGCCGGTTTGCCGAATTTTCCTATGGCTACACCTTC CASRFAEFSYGYTF
- TRBJ1-2 TRBD1 TRBV29-1 TGCAGCGTTCAACGAGGGACAGTGGGCTACACCTTC CSVQRGTVGYTF
once TRBJ1-2 - TRBV11-1 TGTGCCAGCAGCTTCTACGTCGACTCTAACTATGGCTACACCTTC CASSFYVDSNYGYTF
- TRBJ2-3 - TRBV19 TGTGCCACCGCGGGGCCGGACGCAGATACGCAGTATTTT CATAGPDADTQYF
- TRBJ1-2 - TRBV10-2 TGCGCCAGCAGACGGGACACCATTAACTATGGCTACACCTTC CASRRDTINYGYTF
- TRBJ2-1 TRBD2 TRBV9 TGTGCCAGCAGCTCCGCTCCGTGGACTAGCGGGGGGCGCAATGAGCAGTTCTTC CASSSAPWTSGGRNEQFF
- TRBJ2-7 TRBD1 TRBV7-2 TGTGCCAGCAGCCCTAGGACAGGCTCCTACGAGCAGTACTTC CASSPRTGSYEQYF